This T cell receptor beta chain was sequenced during a study of T cell responses to AZD1222 COVID-19 vaccine. Notes on the study in general: Samples come after the peak T cell response, not at day 14. Only a handful of people who got AZD1222 tested seropositive at baseline. In a largely white British group with more females than males, clonal diversity was possibly underestimated.

This table comes from immunoSEQ multiplex PCR, and its TCRdb copy is limited to in-frame clones, with some not included. Among 70,000 to 95,000 clones, 80% to 90% were seen once, and the ten largest hold about 2.4%. As to this clone: Its antigen is as yet unknown.

Second doses at about 4 or about 12 weeks were pooled. The source is an adult who received the AZD1222 COVID-19 vaccine. The sequences come from peripheral blood, collected 28 days after the second AZD1222 dose.

CDR3 sequence (DNA): TGTGCCAGCAGCTCCCGGGACCTCAATCAGCCCCAGCATTTT. It encodes CASSSRDLNQPQHF. The V gene is TRBV3-1 (or the pseudogene TRBV3-2), the J gene TRBJ1-5; possible D gene TRBD1, 5 bases. CDR1 is LGHDT, CDR2 YNNKEL, per germline (reference sequence). This CDR3 is 14 amino acids long. Trimming took 5 bases from V and 3 from J, leaving 11 bases between them.